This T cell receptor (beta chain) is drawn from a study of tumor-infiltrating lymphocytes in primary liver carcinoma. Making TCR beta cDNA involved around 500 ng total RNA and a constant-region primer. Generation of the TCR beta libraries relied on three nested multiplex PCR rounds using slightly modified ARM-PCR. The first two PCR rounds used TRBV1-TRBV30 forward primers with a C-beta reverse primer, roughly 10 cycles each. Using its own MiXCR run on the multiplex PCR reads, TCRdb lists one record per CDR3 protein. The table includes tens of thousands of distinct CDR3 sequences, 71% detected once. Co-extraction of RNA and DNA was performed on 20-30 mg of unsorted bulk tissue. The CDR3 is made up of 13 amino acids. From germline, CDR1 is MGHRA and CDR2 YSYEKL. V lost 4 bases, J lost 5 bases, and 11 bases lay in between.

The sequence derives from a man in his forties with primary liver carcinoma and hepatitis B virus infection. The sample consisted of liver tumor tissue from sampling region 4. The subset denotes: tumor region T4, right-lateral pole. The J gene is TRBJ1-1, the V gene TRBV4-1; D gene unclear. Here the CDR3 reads CASSPRGKTEAFF. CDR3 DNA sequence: TGCGCCAGCAGCCCGCGGGGTAAGACTGAAGCTTTCTTT.